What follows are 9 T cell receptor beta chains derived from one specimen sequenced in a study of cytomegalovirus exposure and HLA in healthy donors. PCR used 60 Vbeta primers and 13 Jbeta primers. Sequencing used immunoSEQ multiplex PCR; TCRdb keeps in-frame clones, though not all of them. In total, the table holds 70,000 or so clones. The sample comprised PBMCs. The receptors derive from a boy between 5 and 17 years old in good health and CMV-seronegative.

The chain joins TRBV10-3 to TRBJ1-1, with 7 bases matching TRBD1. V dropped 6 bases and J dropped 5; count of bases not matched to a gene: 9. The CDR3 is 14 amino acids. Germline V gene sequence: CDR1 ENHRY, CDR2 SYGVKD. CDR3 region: CAIRPQGSITEAFF. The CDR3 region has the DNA TGTGCCATCAGACCACAGGGGAGTATAACTGAAGCTTTCTTT.

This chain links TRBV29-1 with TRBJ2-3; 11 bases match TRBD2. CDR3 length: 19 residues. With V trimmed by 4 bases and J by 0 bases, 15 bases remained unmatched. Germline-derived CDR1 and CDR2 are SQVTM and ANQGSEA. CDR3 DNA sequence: TGCAGCGTTGTCCCGTTTACTAGCGGGAGAGGGTATAGCACAGATACGCAGTATTTT. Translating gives CSVVPFTSGRGYSTDTQYF.

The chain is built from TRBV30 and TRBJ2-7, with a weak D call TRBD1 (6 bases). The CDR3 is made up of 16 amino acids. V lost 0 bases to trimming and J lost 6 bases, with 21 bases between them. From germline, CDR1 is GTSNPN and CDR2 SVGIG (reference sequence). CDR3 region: CAWSVPRGRGGGEQYF. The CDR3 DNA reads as TGTGCCTGGAGTGTTCCGAGGGGCAGGGGTGGGGGCGAGCAGTACTTC.

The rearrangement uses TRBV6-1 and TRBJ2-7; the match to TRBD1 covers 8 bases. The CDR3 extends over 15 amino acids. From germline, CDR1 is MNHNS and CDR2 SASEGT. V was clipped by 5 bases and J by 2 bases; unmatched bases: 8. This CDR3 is CASSFRQGRAYEQYF. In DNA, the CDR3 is TGTGCCAGCAGTTTCCGACAGGGGCGAGCCTACGAGCAGTACTTC.

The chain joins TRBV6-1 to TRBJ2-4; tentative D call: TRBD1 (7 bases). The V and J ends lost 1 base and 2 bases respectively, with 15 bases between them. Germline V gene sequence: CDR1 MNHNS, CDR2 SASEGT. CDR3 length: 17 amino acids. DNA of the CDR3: TGTGCCAGCAGTGAAGTCTGGGCAGGGGGGACCAAAAACATTCAGTACTTC. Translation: CASSEVWAGGTKNIQYF.

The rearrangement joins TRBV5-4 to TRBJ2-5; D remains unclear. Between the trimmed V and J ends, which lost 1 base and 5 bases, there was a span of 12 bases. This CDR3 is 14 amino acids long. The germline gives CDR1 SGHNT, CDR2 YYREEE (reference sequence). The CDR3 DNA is TGTGCCAGCAGCTTGTTTAGTTCGAGGGAGACCCAGTACTTC. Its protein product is CASSLFSSRETQYF.

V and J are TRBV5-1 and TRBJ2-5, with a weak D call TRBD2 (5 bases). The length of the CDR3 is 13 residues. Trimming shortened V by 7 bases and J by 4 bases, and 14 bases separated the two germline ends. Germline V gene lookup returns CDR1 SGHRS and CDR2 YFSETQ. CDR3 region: CASQEATAETQYF. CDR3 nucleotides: TGCGCCAGCCAGGAGGCCACTGCAGAGACCCAGTACTTC.

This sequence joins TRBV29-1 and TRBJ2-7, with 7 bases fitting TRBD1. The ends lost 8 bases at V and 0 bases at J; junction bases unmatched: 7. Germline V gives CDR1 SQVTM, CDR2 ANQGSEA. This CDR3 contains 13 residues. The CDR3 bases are TGCAGCACTGGACAGGCCAGCTCCTACGAGCAGTACTTC. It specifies CSTGQASSYEQYF.

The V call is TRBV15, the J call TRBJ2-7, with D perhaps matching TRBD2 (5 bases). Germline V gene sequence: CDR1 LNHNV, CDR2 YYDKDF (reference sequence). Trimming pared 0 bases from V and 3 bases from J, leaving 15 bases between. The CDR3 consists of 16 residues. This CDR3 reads CATSRDEGASLYEQYF. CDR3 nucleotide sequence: TGTGCCACCAGCAGAGACGAGGGAGCGAGTCTCTACGAGCAGTACTTC.